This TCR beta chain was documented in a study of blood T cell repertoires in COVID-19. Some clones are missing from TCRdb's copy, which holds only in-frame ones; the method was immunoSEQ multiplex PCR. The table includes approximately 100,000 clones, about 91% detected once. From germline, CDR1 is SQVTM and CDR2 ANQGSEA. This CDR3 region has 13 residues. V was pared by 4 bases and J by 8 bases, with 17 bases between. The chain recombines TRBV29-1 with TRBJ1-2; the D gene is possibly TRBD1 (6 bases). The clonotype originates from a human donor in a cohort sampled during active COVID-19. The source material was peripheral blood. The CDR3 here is CSVGSGGGRGYTF. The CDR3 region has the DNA TGCAGCGTTGGGTCTGGCGGGGGCCGGGGCTACACCTTC.